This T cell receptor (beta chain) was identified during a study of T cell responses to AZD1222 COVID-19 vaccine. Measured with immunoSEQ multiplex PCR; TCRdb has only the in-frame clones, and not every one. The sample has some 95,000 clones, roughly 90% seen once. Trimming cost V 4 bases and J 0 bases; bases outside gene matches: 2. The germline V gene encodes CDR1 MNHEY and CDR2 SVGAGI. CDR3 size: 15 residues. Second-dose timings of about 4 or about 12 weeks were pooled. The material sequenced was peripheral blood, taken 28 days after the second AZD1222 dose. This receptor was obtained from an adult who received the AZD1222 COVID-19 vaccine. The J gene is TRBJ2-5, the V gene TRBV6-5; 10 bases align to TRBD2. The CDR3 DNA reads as TGTGCCAGCAGTTCTAGCGGGGGACACCAAGAGACCCAGTACTTC. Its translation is CASSSSGGHQETQYF.